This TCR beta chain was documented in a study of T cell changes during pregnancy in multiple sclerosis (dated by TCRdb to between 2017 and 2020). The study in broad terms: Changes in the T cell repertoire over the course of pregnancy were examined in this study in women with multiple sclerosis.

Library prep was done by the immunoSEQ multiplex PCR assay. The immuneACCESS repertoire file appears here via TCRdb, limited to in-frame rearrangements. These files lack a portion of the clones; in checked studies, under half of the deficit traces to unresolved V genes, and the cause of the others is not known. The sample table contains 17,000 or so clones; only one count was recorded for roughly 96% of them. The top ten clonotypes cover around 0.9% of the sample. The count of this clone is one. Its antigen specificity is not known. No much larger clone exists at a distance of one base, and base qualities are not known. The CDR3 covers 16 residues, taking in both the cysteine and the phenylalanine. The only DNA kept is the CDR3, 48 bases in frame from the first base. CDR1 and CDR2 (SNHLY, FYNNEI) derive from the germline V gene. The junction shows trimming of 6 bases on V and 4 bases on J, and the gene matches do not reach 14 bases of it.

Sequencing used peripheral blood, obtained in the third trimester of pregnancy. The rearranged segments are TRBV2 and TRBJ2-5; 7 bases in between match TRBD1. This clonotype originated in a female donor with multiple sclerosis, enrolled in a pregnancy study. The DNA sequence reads TGTGCCAGCAGCGGGACAGCCAGCTTGCTTACAGAGACCCAGTACTTC. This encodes CASSGTASLLTETQYF. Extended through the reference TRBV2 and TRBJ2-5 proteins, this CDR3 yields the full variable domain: EPEVTQTPSHQVTQMGQEVILRCVPISNHLYFYWYRQILGQKVEFLVSFYNNEISEKSEIFDDQFSVERPDGSNFTLKIRSTKLEDSAMYFCASSGTASLLTETQYFGPGTRLLVL.